This TCR beta chain emerged from a study of T cells in Graves' hyperthyroidism and ophthalmopathy. The TCR beta CDR3 regions underwent amplification using RNA transcripts as the source. The TCR CDR3 first-round RT-PCR relied on the HTBI primer set. Each CDR3 protein is one row after TCRdb ran MiXCR on the multiplex PCR reads. The sample includes roughly 260,000 distinct CDR3 sequences, more than 12% of them seen just once. Diagnoses were made from clinical symptoms, serum measures (thyroxine and TRAb), thyroid ultrasound and orbital computed tomography. This CDR3 comprises 14 residues. V trimming: 8 bases; J trimming: 2 bases; junction bases outside the gene matches: 6.

The sample consisted of blood. The source is a woman aged 40 to 55 with Graves' hyperthyroidism that later progressed to Graves' ophthalmopathy. The chain uses TRBV12-3 or TRBV12-4 and TRBJ2-5, with 9 nucleotides matching TRBD2. The CDR3, as DNA: TGTGCCAGCTGTATAGCGGGAGTTCAAGAGACCCAGTACTTC. This sequence encodes CASCIAGVQETQYF.